These 22 T cell receptor beta chains were sequenced from one sample in a study of blood T cell repertoires in COVID-19. Method: immunoSEQ multiplex PCR; TCRdb's copy keeps in-frame clones and lacks some. The sample has under 200,000 clones; roughly 90% are singletons. Material for sequencing was peripheral blood. The origin of the receptors is a man aged 50 to 59 with acute or convalescent COVID-19.

The chain combines TRBV19 with TRBJ2-1, with D possibly matching TRBD2 (5 bases). The germline V gene encodes CDR1 LNHDA and CDR2 SQIVND (reference sequence). This CDR3 contains 12 residues. V lost 3 bases and J 10 bases, leaving 10 bases between the germline ends. CDR3 coding DNA: TGTGCCAGTAGTATGGGCAGCGGCGAGCAGTTCTTC. As protein: CASSMGSGEQFF.

The rearrangement joins TRBV11-3 to TRBJ1-2, with no clear D. Germline V gene sequence: CDR1 SGHNT, CDR2 YENEEA. The V and J ends lost 5 bases and 2 bases respectively, with 9 bases between them. This CDR3 has 13 residues. The CDR3 DNA sequence: TGTGCCAGCAGCCACTCGGGAAACTATGGCTACACCTTC. Its protein product is CASSHSGNYGYTF. The whole variable domain, remainder taken from reference TRBV11-3 and TRBJ1-2, is EAGVVQSPRYKIIEKKQPVAFWCNPISGHNTLYWYLQNLGQGPELLIRYENEEAVDDSQLPKDRFSAERLKGVDSTLKIQPAELGDSAVYLCASSHSGNYGYTFGSGTRLTVV.

This chain joins TRBV5-1 and TRBJ1-1, with 8 bases that match TRBD1. The ends lost 3 bases at V and 0 bases at J; junction bases unmatched: 10. The CDR3 is made up of 17 amino acids. CDR1 and CDR2 (germline): SGHRS, YFSETQ. CDR3 amino acids: CASSSLGQGAMNTEAFF. CDR3 in DNA: TGCGCCAGCAGCTCCCTCGGGCAGGGGGCCATGAACACTGAAGCTTTCTTT.

This clone was seen once. The chain joins TRBV5-4 to TRBJ2-6; D possibly corresponds to TRBD2 (6 bases). V lost 3 bases, J lost 3 bases, and 10 bases lay in between. This CDR3 is 15 amino acids long. Germline V CDR1 and CDR2: SGHNT, YYREEE (reference sequence). CDR3 DNA: TGTGCCAGCAGCTCTGGGGGGTATGGGGCCAACGTCCTGACTTTC. Its translation is CASSSGGYGANVLTF.

The chain uses TRBV28 and TRBJ1-2; weak D call: TRBD1 (5 bases). Germline CDR1 reads MDHEN; CDR2 reads SYDVKM. V lost 10 bases and J 5 bases, leaving 20 bases between the germline ends. This CDR3 spans 14 amino acids. The CDR3 sequence is CAIGIGQGGYGYTF. The CDR3 coding sequence is TGTGCCATCGGAATAGGGCAGGGAGGGTATGGCTACACCTTC.

V is TRBV24-1 and J is TRBJ2-7; TRBD1 matches at 7 bases. The length of the CDR3 is 14 residues. Germline V gene lookup returns CDR1 KGHDR and CDR2 SFDVKD. V trimming: 4 bases; J trimming: 6 bases; junction bases outside the gene matches: 8. The CDR3 region has the DNA TGTGCCACCAGTGACGCCCGAACAGGGGTCGAGCAGTACTTC. Translated, it gives CATSDARTGVEQYF.

This clone was seen once. V gene TRBV30 combines with J gene TRBJ2-3; tentative D call: TRBD2 (6 bases). CDR3 length: 14 amino acids. CDR1 is GTSNPN and CDR2 is SVGIG in the germline V gene (reference sequence). The V end lost 3 bases, the J end lost 4 bases, and 14 bases lay between the germline ends. The CDR3 nucleotides read TGTGCCTGGAGGCGCCCAGGAGGGCCAGATACGCAGTATTTT. Translated: CAWRRPGGPDTQYF.

This clone occurred once. This chain connects TRBV3-1 (or the pseudogene TRBV3-2) to TRBJ2-5; the match to TRBD1 covers 8 bases. Germline V gene sequence: CDR1 LGHDT, CDR2 YNNKEL (reference sequence). This CDR3 has 17 residues. Trimming cost V 1 base and J 3 bases; bases outside gene matches: 10. The CDR3 DNA is TGTGCCAGCAGCCAAGGACAGGGGTTTGGGTGGGAAGAGACCCAGTACTTC. Its translation: CASSQGQGFGWEETQYF.

The chain employs TRBV29-1 and TRBJ2-1; TRBD2 is a possible D gene (5 bases). The V end lost 5 bases, the J end lost 8 bases, and 13 bases lay between the germline ends. Germline V gene lookup returns CDR1 SQVTM and CDR2 ANQGSEA. The length of the CDR3 is 12 residues. CDR3 DNA: TGCAGCGTTAGTAAGACTACTGATGAGCAGTTCTTC. Its protein is CSVSKTTDEQFF.

The rearrangement joins TRBV19 to TRBJ1-1; D remains ambiguous. Deletions cut 3 bases from V and 1 base from J, with 6 bases between. The CDR3 has 13 amino acids. Germline V gene data show CDR1 as LNHDA and CDR2 as SQIVND (reference sequence). CDR3 amino acids: CASSISGNTEAFF. CDR3 nucleotide sequence: TGTGCCAGTAGTATTTCCGGGAACACTGAAGCTTTCTTT.

This chain's CDR3 is CASSPIPNVLYEKLFF. CDR3 in DNA: TGTGCCAGCAGTCCGATACCGAACGTCCTATATGAAAAACTGTTTTTT. The chain has TRBV27 and TRBJ1-4, with D hard to call. This CDR3 comprises 16 residues. Trimming removed 5 bases from V and 6 bases from J, with 19 bases in between. The germline V gene has CDR1 MNHEY and CDR2 SMNVEV (reference sequence).

This sequence joins TRBV6-5 and TRBJ1-2; the D gene is possibly TRBD1 (6 bases). Trimming took 10 bases from V and 7 from J, leaving 22 bases between them. Germline V gives CDR1 MNHEY, CDR2 SVGAGI. The CDR3 totals 14 residues. The CDR3 DNA reads TGTGCCATCGAACCTCCCGGGGGGCATAGTGGCTACACCTTC. Protein: CAIEPPGGHSGYTF.

The chain's CDR3 is CASSLVWSGYTF. The CDR3 nucleotides are TGTGCCAGCAGCTTGGTCTGGAGTGGCTACACCTTC. V is TRBV5-8 and J is TRBJ1-2; D unresolved. Deletions cut 0 bases from V and 7 bases from J, with 7 bases between. In germline, CDR1 is SGHTS, CDR2 YDEGEE. CDR3 length: 12 amino acids.

This chain uses TRBV11-3 with TRBJ2-1; 13 positions agree with TRBD2. Germline CDR1 is SGHNT and CDR2 is YENEEA. The CDR3 contains 16 residues. The ends lost 4 bases at V and 8 bases at J; junction bases unmatched: 8. CDR3 protein: CASSSKGTSGNDEQFF. In DNA form, the CDR3 reads TGTGCCAGCAGCTCGAAGGGGACTAGCGGGAACGATGAGCAGTTCTTC.

V is TRBV7-2 and J is TRBJ2-3, with TRBD1 matching 11 bases. CDR1 and CDR2 (germline): SGHTA, FQGNSA. This CDR3 has 16 residues. V shed 2 bases and J 4 bases; nucleotides not matched to a gene: 5. CDR3 sequence reads: CASSLIGQGAADTQYF. The CDR3 DNA follows: TGTGCCAGCAGCTTAATCGGACAGGGGGCGGCAGATACGCAGTATTTT.

This chain links TRBV2 with TRBJ1-6, with D possibly TRBD1 on 6 matching bases. Trimming shortened V by 2 bases and J by 4 bases, and 12 bases separated the two germline ends. Germline values: CDR1 SNHLY, CDR2 FYNNEI. This CDR3 is 16 amino acids long. The CDR3 is CASSERGGPYNSPLHF. The CDR3 region has the DNA TGTGCCAGCAGTGAACGCGGGGGGCCGTATAATTCACCCCTCCACTTT.

As concerns this clone: Germline and junction disagree at one end, which may indicate a read error. The chain recombines TRBV6-1 with TRBJ2-3; 7 bases are a match to TRBD1. The length of the CDR3 is 12 residues. Germline V gives CDR1 MNHNS, CDR2 SASEGT. CDR3 nucleotides: TGTGCCAGCAGTGAATCAACAAGGGGGCCTTCTTTT. It is translated as CASSESTRGPSF.

This clone was counted once. The chain couples TRBV11-1 to TRBJ2-7; 8 nucleotides match TRBD1. The germline V gene has CDR1 SGHAT and CDR2 FQDESV (reference sequence). With 5 bases clipped from V and 2 bases from J, the junction kept 8 bases outside the gene matches. The CDR3 extends over 15 amino acids. The CDR3 loop reads CASSPGTGPTYEQYF. The CDR3 bases are TGTGCCAGCAGCCCCGGGACAGGACCCACCTACGAGCAGTACTTC.

This chain connects TRBV2 to TRBJ1-1; 8 nucleotides align to TRBD1. The germline V gene encodes CDR1 SNHLY and CDR2 FYNNEI. Germline trimming cut 5 bases from V and 3 bases from J; bases unmatched to any gene: 11. The CDR3 has 16 amino acids. CDR3 DNA sequence: TGTGCCAGCAGTACAAAAGGGACAGGCAGGGACACTGAAGCTTTCTTT. It specifies CASSTKGTGRDTEAFF.

In its sample, this clone was seen once. The V call is TRBV9, the J call TRBJ2-2, with 10 bases identical to TRBD1. Germline CDR1 SGDLS, CDR2 YYNGEE. V shed 4 bases, J shed 5 bases, and the junction held 5 bases outside the gene matches. The CDR3 length is 15 residues. The CDR3 DNA reads as TGTGCCAGCAGCCCAAGGACAGGGGGTACCGGGGAGCTGTTTTTT. This codes for CASSPRTGGTGELFF. The variable domain in full, completed from reference TRBV9 and TRBJ2-2, reads DSGVTQTPKHLITATGQRVTLRCSPRSGDLSVYWYQQSLDQGLQFLIQYYNGEERAKGNILERFSAQQFPDLHSELNLSSLELGDSALYFCASSPRTGGTGELFFGEGSRLTVL.

The chain links TRBV28 to TRBJ2-7; 7 positions match TRBD1. CDR3 length: 14 residues. J was trimmed by 5 bases and V by 5 bases; bases with no gene match: 9. CDR1 and CDR2 (germline): MDHEN, SYDVKM. The CDR3, as DNA: TGTGCCAGCAGTCCTCGACAGGGAATTGACGAGCAGTACTTC. Encoded protein: CASSPRQGIDEQYF.

This chain connects TRBV5-1 to TRBJ2-2; 7 positions match TRBD2. Losses at the gene ends were 6 bases for V and 8 bases for J; bases not matched to a gene: 13. Per germline, CDR1 SGHRS and CDR2 YFSETQ. CDR3 size: 15 residues. CDR3 bases: TGCGCCAGCAAAGAACTGGGCGGGAGTAAGGGGGAGCTGTTTTTT. It translates to CASKELGGSKGELFF.